The 10 T cell receptor beta chains below come from one sample, sequenced in a study of control samples from healthy donors and cancer patients. Only in-frame clones appear in the TCRdb table, and some are missing; sequencing was by immunoSEQ multiplex PCR. The sample has about 73,000 clones; about 90% are singletons. Material for sequencing was blood. The receptors derive from a woman between 50 and 59 years old in good health.

The chain couples TRBV18 to TRBJ2-7; 10 bases are shared with TRBD1. With 4 bases clipped from V and 0 bases from J, the junction kept 3 bases outside the gene matches. Germline V gives CDR1 KGHSH, CDR2 LQKENI. The CDR3 is made up of 15 amino acids. CDR3 amino acids: CASSRTGGNSYEQYF. The CDR3 DNA sequence: TGTGCCAGCTCACGGACAGGGGGGAACTCCTACGAGCAGTACTTC.

The V gene is TRBV29-1, the J gene TRBJ1-4; D is uncertain. The CDR3 runs to 11 residues. The V and J ends lost 6 bases and 5 bases respectively, with 7 bases between them. Germline V gene sequence: CDR1 SQVTM, CDR2 ANQGSEA. CDR3: CSVSSNEKLFF. The CDR3 nucleotides read TGCAGCGTGTCTTCGAATGAAAAACTGTTTTTT.

This rearrangement joins TRBV5-6 to TRBJ1-3; possibly TRBD1 for D (5 bases). Germline CDR1 and CDR2: SGHDT and YYEEEE. With 0 bases removed from V and 0 bases from J, the gap between germline ends came to 10 bases. CDR3 length: 16 amino acids. CDR3 protein: CASSLGGSASGNTIYF. CDR3 coding DNA: TGTGCCAGCAGCTTGGGGGGCAGTGCCTCTGGAAACACCATATATTTT.

The chain is built from TRBV5-1 and TRBJ2-1; D call uncertain. Trimming stripped 5 bases from V and 0 bases from J, with 15 bases between. Germline assignment: CDR1 SGHRS and CDR2 YFSETQ. This CDR3 spans 16 amino acids. CDR3 sequence: CASSRSKSSSYNEQFF. CDR3 nucleotide sequence: TGCGCCAGCAGTCGGTCAAAGTCTAGCTCCTACAATGAGCAGTTCTTC.

In DNA form, the CDR3 reads TGTGCCACCAGTGTCGGACAGGGGCGGTATCAGCCCCAGCATTTT. Its translation: CATSVGQGRYQPQHF. V is TRBV24-1 and J is TRBJ1-5, with TRBD1 identical over 9 bases. Trimming cost V 5 bases and J 5 bases; bases outside gene matches: 6. Germline CDR1 is KGHDR and CDR2 is SFDVKD. The CDR3 loop spans 15 amino acids.

The chain links TRBV3-1 (or the pseudogene TRBV3-2) to TRBJ2-7; unclear D gene. Germline CDR1 reads LGHDT; CDR2 reads YNNKEL (reference sequence). The CDR3 sequence is 12 residues long. Trimming took 1 base from V and 2 from J, leaving 3 bases between them. The CDR3 DNA reads as TGTGCCAGCAGCCAAGTAGCCTACGAGCAGTACTTC. Translated, it gives CASSQVAYEQYF.

The genes are TRBV6-6 and TRBJ1-1, with D perhaps matching TRBD1 (5 bases). CDR1 is MNHNY, CDR2 SVGAGI, per germline (reference sequence). The CDR3 runs to 13 residues. V was cut by 2 bases and J by 10 bases, with 14 bases left in between. Here the CDR3 reads CASSYGGKRIAFF. CDR3 in DNA: TGTGCCAGCAGTTACGGGGGAAAGAGAATAGCTTTCTTT.

This chain connects TRBV7-2 to TRBJ2-2; TRBD1 might be the D (6 bases). With 1 base removed from V and 1 base from J, the gap between germline ends came to 19 bases. Germline V gene lookup returns CDR1 SGHTA and CDR2 FQGNSA. The CDR3 covers 19 residues. Written as DNA, the CDR3 is TGTGCCAGCAGCTTAGGGACCACAGGGCCGACTGAGAACACCGGGGAGCTGTTTTTT. This translates into CASSLGTTGPTENTGELFF.

V and J are TRBV3-1 (or the pseudogene TRBV3-2) and TRBJ2-5; D gene unclear. Germline CDR1 and CDR2: LGHDT and YNNKEL (reference sequence). The CDR3 is 15 amino acids. The V gene lost 4 bases and the J gene lost 2 bases, with 14 bases spanning the gap. The CDR3 loop reads CASSLRGRTQETQYF. The CDR3 DNA reads TGTGCCAGCAGCCTCCGAGGACGGACGCAAGAGACCCAGTACTTC.

The rearrangement links TRBV6-6 to TRBJ1-5; D is possibly TRBD1 (6 bases). CDR3 length: 12 residues. V was clipped by 9 bases and J by 12 bases, with 18 bases between them. Germline V gene lookup returns CDR1 MNHNY and CDR2 SVGAGI (reference sequence). In DNA form, the CDR3 reads TGTGCCAGTACCTCGGACAGAAACGGCCAGCATTTT. The encoded protein is CASTSDRNGQHF.